The present TCR beta chain was sequenced within a study of CD8 T cells in ankylosing spondylitis (TCRdb year 2017). Some background on the complete study: To find TCR variants linked to disease, the study profiled T cell receptor beta repertoires in ankylosing spondylitis patients and healthy donors. In total, the full study cohort was made up of about 99 healthy donors and more than 20 ankylosing spondylitis patients. Peripheral blood samples were taken, and synovial fluid was additionally collected from ankylosing spondylitis patients. Study-level results and caveats: Some of the motif variants had been reported before in the synovial fluid and blood of reactive arthritis patients, a finding that suggests common disease-initiation mechanisms. In peripheral blood, the disease-linked clones were found at relatively low frequencies and had a CD8+ phenotype. Significant enrichment of the disease-linked clones was reported in matched synovial fluid samples from ankylosing spondylitis patients. A TCR beta motif made up of several highly homologous amino acid variants appeared to be characteristic of blood from ankylosing spondylitis patients.

Sequencing took place on an Illumina HiSeq 2500. Quantitative 5'-RACE with molecular barcodes was the method used to prepare the TCR beta libraries. On the authors' methods: A new computational method based on a probabilistic model of VDJ rearrangement was used to identify disease-linked TCR variants. TCRdb trimmed the raw reads at Q25, called clones with MiXCR and kept productive beta chains. Rows with one shared CDR3 protein collapse into an entry with the most common genes and DNA. The V and J calls follow TCRdb's processing rather than the paper's. In this sample the table shows about 130,000 distinct CDR3 sequences, approximately 9.9% of which occur a single time. Approximately 3.3% of the sample comes from the top ten. Ten or more counts support this clonotype. The specificity of this receptor is unknown. The input lacks base qualities; no much larger clone sits a single base away. V lost 4 bases and J lost 4 bases, and the count of bases not matched to a germline gene is 3. From the cysteine through the phenylalanine, the CDR3 covers 15 amino acids. Left in the record is the CDR3 DNA by itself, 45 bases read in frame from the first base. Taken from the germline V gene, the CDR1 and CDR2 loops are MGHDK and SYGVNS.

The receptor was derived from a male donor with ankylosing spondylitis or in good health (not recorded which). The V and J segments used are TRBV25-1 and TRBJ2-6; 8 bases in between match TRBD2. The sample was blood, either unsorted or a sorted T cell fraction (not recorded which). The sequence in DNA is TGTGCCAGCAGTGCTAGCGGGTTAGGGGCCAACGTCCTGACTTTC. Translated, this gives CASSASGLGANVLTF.